This T cell receptor (beta chain) originates from a study of control samples from healthy donors and cancer patients. Assay used: immunoSEQ multiplex PCR; TCRdb lists only in-frame clones, some missing. Listed are some 180,000 clones; 2% to 2.5% falls within the top ten. The CDR3 has 16 amino acids. V lost 4 bases and J 0 bases, leaving 13 bases between the germline ends. CDR1 is SEHNR, CDR2 FQNEAQ, per germline (reference sequence). This chain connects TRBV7-9 to TRBJ1-3; tentatively, D is TRBD1 (6 bases). The origin of this receptor is a woman between 25 and 40 years old in good health. Sequencing input: blood. The CDR3 DNA reads TGTGCCAGCAGCTCGTCAACAGGGTTCTCTGGAAACACCATATATTTT. Translating gives CASSSSTGFSGNTIYF. Full variable domain (outside the CDR3, taken from reference TRBV7-9 and TRBJ1-3): DTGVSQNPRHKITKRGQNVTFRCDPISEHNRLYWYRQTLGQGPEFLTYFQNEAQLEKSRLLSDRFSAERPKGSFSTLEIQRTEQGDSAMYLCASSSSTGFSGNTIYFGEGSWLTVV.